The present T cell receptor (beta chain) was sequenced within a study of shared clonotypes between healthy human individuals. CDR1 SGHAT and CDR2 FQNNGV come from the germline V gene. The ends lost 0 bases at V and 2 bases at J; junction bases unmatched: 0. The CDR3 sequence is 15 residues long. As regards this clone: Other DNA variants within this sample encode the same CDR3.

Libraries were prepared by immunoSEQ multiplex PCR; TCRdb keeps only in-frame clonotypes and omits some of them. The sample carries just under 350,000 clones, less than 85% recorded once. Sequencing input: memory CD4+ T cells sorted from blood. Subset meaning: CD45RA-negative fraction. The source is a man younger than 40 in good health. The chain has TRBV11-2 and TRBJ2-1; 8 nucleotides line up with TRBD1. The CDR3 sequence is CASSLEQGAYNEQFF. The CDR3 bases are TGTGCCAGCAGCTTAGAACAGGGGGCCTACAATGAGCAGTTCTTC.